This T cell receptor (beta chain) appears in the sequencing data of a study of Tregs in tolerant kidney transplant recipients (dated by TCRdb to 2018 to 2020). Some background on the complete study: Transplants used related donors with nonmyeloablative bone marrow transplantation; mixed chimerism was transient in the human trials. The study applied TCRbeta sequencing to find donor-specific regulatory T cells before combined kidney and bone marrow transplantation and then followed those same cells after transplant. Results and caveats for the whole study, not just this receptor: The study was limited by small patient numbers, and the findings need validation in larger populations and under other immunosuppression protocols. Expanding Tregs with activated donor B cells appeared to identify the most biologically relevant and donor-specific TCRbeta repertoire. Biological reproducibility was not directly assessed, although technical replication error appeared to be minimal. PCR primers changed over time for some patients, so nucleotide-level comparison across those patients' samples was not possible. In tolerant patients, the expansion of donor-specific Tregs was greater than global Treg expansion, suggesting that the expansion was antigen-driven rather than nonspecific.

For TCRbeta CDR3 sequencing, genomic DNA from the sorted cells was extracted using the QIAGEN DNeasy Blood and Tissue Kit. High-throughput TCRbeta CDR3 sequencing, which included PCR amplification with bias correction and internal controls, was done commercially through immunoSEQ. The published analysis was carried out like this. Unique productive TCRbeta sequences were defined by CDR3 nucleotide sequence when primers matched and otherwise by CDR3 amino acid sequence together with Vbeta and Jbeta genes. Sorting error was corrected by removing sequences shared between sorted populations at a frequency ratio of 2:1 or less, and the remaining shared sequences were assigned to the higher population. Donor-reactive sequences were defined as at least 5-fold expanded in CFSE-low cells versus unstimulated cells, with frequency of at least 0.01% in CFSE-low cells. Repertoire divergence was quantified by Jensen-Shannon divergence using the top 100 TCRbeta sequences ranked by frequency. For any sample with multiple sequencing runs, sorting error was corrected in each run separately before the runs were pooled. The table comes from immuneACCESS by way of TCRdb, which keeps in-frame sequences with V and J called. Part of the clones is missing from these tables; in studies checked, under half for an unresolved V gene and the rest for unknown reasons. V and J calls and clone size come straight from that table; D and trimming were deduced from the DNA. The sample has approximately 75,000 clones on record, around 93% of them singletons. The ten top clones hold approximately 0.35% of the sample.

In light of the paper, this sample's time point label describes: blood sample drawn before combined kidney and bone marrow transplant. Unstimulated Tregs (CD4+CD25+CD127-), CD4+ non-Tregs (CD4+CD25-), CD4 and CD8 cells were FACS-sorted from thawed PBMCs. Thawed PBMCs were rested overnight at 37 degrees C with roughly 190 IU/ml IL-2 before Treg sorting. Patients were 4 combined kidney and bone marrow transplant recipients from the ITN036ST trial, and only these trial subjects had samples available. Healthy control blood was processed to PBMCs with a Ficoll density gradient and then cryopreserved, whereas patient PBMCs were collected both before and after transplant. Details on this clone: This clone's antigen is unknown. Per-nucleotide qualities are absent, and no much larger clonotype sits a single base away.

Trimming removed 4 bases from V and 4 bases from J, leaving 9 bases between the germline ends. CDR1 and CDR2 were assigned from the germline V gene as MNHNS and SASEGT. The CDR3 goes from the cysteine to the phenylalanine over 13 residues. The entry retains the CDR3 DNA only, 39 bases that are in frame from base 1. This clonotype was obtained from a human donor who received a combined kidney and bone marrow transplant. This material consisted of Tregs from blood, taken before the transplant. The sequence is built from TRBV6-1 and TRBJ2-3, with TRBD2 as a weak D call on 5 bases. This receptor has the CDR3 CASSAPSSDTQYF. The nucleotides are TGTGCCAGCAGTGCCCCTAGCTCAGATACGCAGTATTTT.